This T cell receptor (beta chain) appears in the sequencing data of a study of identical twins. General study results and limits: Excess sharing between twins was weaker in beta out-of-frame sequences.

TCRdb itself ran the 5' RACE reads through MiXCR, one entry per CDR3 protein. Here the sample spans some 500,000 distinct CDR3 sequences, roughly a fifth being singletons. The germline V gene encodes CDR1 ENHRY and CDR2 SYGVKD. This CDR3 spans 16 amino acids. With V trimmed by 0 bases and J by 4 bases, 4 bases remained unmatched. This clonotype has only a few counts. Its matching antigen is unknown. The same sample was also used in a study of T cells expressing NK-cell markers. That report notes: These clonotypes also led the CD3+CD56-NKG2C+ fraction in four donors.

The J gene is TRBJ2-2, the V gene TRBV10-3; 8 bases map to TRBD2. The source of this sequence is a woman under 30 in good health. The sequencing sample was made of CD4+ T cells sorted from blood. The CDR3 nucleotides are TGTGCCATCAGTGAGTCTGGCGGGAGGCTCACCGGGGAGCTGTTTTTT. This translates into CAISESGGRLTGELFF.